Listed below are T cell receptor beta chains from one sample, sequenced in a study of Ad26.COV2.S vaccination and SARS-CoV-2 variants. Assay: immunoSEQ multiplex PCR; the TCRdb copy retains only in-frame clones and omits some. This sample has a few hundred thousand clones, with around 87% found just once. This material consisted of peripheral blood, taken in a trial of Ad26.COV2.S vaccine versus placebo. Receptors originate from a person between 18 and 65 years old who received the Ad26.COV2.S COVID-19 vaccine or a placebo. CDR3s leave out the opening cysteine and the closing phenylalanine or tryptophan. Fields, in order: V gene, CDR3 protein.

TRBV3-1/TRBV3-2 ASSQSRDPWETQY
TRBV4-1 ASSQGGTDYEQY
TRBV6-5 ASSYSRMLGYGYT
TRBV14 ASSQGMGGGRSPLH
TRBV27 ASRYAGGQYEQF
TRBV6-1 ASSEKATVHYGYT
TRBV21-1 ASRDRQGWNRMETQY
TRBV4-3 ASSQEGGRTDTQY
TRBV4-3 ASSHTTGLGTEAF
TRBV6-6 ASSSSINSPLH
TRBV12-5 ASGLVLGRLNTEAF
TRBV29-1 SVRAGTAMYNEQF
TRBV4-3 ASSQGEGRAETQY
TRBV5-1 ASRQSNEKLF
TRBV6-2/TRBV6-3 ASSDSTSGGKDTQY
TRBV4-1 ASSQDPLAGEGADTQY
TRBV19 ASIPGQSSISNQPQH
TRBV5-1 ASSFTRTGGWNTEAF
TRBV5-1 ASSSIAGGPSGNEQF
TRBV7-2 ASSLNRASYEQY
TRBV6-5 ASTTGWNGYT
TRBV21-1 ASSSRQGPSYEQY